This TCR beta chain was captured in a study of blood T cell repertoires in COVID-19. Overall study: PBMCs, B-cell-depleted T cells, or T cells were the source of the cDNA or gDNA that made up the material.

Original handling: Estimates of nucleated cell counts were drawn from the amplification of reference gene primers. The repertoire was sequenced with immunoSEQ multiplex PCR; TCRdb's copy has only in-frame clones and lacks some. For V, J and clone size, that table is used; D and trimming come from the DNA. This table has roughly 120,000 clones, 90% appearing once. This clone came up once. This clonotype originated in a woman aged 55-75 years with COVID-19, enrolled during active disease. The material sequenced was peripheral blood.

The CDR3, as DNA: TGTGCCATCAGAGGGACAGAGTACGAGCAGTACTTC. Translation gives CAIRGTEYEQYF. This rearrangement joins TRBV10-3 to TRBJ2-7, with 7 bases matching TRBD1. Germline CDR1 reads ENHRY; CDR2 reads SYGVKD. This CDR3 is 12 amino acids long. V lost 6 bases and J lost 4; bases outside the gene matches: 3.